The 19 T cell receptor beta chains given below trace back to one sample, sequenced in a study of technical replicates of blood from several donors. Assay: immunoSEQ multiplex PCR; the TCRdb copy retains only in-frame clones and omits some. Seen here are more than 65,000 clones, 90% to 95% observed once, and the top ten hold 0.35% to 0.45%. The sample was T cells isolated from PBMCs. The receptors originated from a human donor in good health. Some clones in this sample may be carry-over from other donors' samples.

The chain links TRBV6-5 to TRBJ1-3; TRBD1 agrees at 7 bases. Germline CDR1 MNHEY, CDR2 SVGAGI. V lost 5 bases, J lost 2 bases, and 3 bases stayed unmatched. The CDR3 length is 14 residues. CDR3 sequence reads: CASSGTATGNTIYF. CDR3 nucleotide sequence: TGTGCCAGCAGTGGGACAGCCACTGGAAACACCATATATTTT.

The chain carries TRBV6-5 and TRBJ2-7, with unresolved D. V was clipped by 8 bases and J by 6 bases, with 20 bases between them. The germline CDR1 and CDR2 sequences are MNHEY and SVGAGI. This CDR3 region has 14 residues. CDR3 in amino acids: CASPRSPERGEQYF. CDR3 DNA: TGTGCCAGCCCCCGGTCCCCGGAGAGAGGCGAGCAGTACTTC.

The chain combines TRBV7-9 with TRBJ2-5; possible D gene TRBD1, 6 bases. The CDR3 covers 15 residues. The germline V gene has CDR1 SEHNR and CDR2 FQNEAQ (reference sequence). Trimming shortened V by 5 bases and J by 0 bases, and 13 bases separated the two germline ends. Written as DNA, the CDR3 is TGTGCCAGCAGCCCACCAGGGGAAAACCAAGAGACCCAGTACTTC. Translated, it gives CASSPPGENQETQYF.

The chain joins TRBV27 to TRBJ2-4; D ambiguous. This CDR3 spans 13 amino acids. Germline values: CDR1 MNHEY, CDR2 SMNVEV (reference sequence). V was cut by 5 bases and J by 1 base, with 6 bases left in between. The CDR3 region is CASSHHAKNIQYF. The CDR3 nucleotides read TGTGCCAGCAGTCATCATGCCAAAAACATTCAGTACTTC.

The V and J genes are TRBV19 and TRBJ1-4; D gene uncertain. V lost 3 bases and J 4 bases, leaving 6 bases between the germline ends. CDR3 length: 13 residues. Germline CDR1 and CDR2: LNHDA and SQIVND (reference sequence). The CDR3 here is CASSIQINEKLFF. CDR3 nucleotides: TGTGCCAGTAGTATCCAGATTAATGAAAAACTGTTTTTT.

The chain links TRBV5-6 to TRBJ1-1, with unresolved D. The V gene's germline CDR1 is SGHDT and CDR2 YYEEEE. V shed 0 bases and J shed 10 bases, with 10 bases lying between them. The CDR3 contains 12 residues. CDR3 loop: CASSLASVRAFF. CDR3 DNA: TGTGCCAGCAGCTTGGCGAGTGTTAGAGCTTTCTTT.

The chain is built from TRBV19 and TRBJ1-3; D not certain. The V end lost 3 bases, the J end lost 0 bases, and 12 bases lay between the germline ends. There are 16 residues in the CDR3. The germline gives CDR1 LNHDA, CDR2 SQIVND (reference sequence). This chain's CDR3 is CASSIRRSSSGNTIYF. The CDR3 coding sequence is TGTGCCAGTAGTATCAGGAGGTCTAGCTCTGGAAACACCATATATTTT.

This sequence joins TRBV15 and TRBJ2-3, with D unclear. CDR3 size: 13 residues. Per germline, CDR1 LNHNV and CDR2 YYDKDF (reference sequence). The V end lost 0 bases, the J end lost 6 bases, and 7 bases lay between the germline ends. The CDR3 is CATSRDLRDTQYF. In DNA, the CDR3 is TGTGCCACCAGCAGAGATCTCCGGGATACGCAGTATTTT.

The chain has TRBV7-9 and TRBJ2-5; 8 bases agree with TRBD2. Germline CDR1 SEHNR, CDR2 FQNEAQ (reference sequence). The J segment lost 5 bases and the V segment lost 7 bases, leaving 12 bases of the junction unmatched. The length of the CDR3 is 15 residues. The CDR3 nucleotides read TGTGCCAGCACTTTCGGGGGGGACCCTGAGGAGACCCAGTACTTC. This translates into CASTFGGDPEETQYF.

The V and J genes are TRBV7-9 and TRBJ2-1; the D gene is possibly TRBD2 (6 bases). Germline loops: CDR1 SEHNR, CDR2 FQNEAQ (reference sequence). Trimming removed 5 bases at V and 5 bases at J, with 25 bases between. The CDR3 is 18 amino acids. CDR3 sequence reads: CASSLIRGRSYGNNEQFF. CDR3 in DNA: TGTGCCAGCAGCCTAATTCGGGGGAGGAGTTATGGGAACAATGAGCAGTTCTTC.

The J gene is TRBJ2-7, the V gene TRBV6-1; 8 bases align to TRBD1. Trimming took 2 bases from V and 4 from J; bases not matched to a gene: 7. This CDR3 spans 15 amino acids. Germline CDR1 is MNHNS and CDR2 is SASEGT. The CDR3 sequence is CASSEWAGGAYEQYF. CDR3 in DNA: TGTGCCAGCAGTGAATGGGCAGGGGGCGCTTACGAGCAGTACTTC.

CDR3 amino acids: CASSLGRGQGVKDTQYF. CDR3 DNA sequence: TGCGCCAGCAGCTTGGGCCGGGGACAGGGGGTGAAAGATACGCAGTATTTT. This chain connects TRBV5-1 to TRBJ2-3, with 11 bases matching TRBD1. The CDR3 is 17 amino acids. The germline gives CDR1 SGHRS, CDR2 YFSETQ. V shed 0 bases and J 5 bases; nucleotides not matched to a gene: 8.

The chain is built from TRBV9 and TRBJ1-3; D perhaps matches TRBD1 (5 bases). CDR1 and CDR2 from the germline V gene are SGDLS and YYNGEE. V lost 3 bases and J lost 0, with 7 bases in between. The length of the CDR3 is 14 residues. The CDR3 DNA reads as TGTGCCAGCAGCGCCGGGGGCTCTGGAAACACCATATATTTT. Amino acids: CASSAGGSGNTIYF.

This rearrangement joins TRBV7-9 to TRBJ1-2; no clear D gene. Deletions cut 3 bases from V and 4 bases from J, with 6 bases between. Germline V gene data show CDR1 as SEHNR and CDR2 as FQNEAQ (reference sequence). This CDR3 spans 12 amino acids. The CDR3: CASSFPLYGYTF. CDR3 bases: TGTGCCAGCAGCTTCCCTCTCTATGGCTACACCTTC.

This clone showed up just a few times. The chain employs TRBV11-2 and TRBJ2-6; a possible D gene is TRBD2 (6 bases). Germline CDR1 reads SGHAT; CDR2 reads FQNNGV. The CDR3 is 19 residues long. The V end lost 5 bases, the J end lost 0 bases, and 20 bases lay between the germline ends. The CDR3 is CASSPRRRGVSSGANVLTF. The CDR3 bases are TGTGCCAGCAGCCCTCGGCGGAGGGGAGTTAGCTCTGGGGCCAACGTCCTGACTTTC.

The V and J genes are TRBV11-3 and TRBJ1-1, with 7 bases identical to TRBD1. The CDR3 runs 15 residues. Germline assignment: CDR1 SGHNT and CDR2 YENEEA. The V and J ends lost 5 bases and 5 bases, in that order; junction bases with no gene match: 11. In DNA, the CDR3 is TGTGCCAGCAGCCTGCTGAGGGGGCAAAGAACTGAAGCTTTCTTT. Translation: CASSLLRGQRTEAFF.

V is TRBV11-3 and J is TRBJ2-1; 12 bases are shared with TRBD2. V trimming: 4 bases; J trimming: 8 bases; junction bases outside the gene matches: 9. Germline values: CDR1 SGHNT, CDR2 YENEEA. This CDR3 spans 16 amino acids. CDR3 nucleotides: TGTGCCAGCAGCTCCATTCTAGCGGGGGGGACCCATGAGCAGTTCTTC. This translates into CASSSILAGGTHEQFF.

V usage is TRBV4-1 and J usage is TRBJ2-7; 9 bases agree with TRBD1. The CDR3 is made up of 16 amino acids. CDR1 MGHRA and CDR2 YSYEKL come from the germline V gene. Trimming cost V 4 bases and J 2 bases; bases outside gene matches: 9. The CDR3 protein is CASSRPGQGLTYEQYF. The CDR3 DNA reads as TGCGCCAGCAGCCGCCCGGGACAGGGATTGACCTACGAGCAGTACTTC.

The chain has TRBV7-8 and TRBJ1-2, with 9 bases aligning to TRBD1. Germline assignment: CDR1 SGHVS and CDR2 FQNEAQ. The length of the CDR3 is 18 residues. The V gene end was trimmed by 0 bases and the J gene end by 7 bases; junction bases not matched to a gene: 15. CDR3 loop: CASSLAGQGIFPTFGYTF. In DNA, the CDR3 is TGTGCCAGCAGCTTAGCAGGACAGGGGATCTTCCCGACCTTTGGCTACACCTTC.